A single T cell receptor beta chain is shown here with its context. What it binds is unknown. The data derive from a study of cytomegalovirus exposure and HLA in healthy donors. The overall study: There were 85 million or so unique TCRs (from HLA-typed donors) in an early data release.

Primers for the PCR totalled 60 Vbeta and 13 Jbeta. Libraries were prepared by immunoSEQ multiplex PCR; TCRdb keeps only in-frame clonotypes and omits some of them. Of 65,000 to 100,000 clones in the sample, 60% to 80% were seen once. Study outcomes and limitations: An observed cluster of highly shared sequence variants was recorded as a likely sequencing artifact. In an earlier analysis, most TCR beta V segments were productive about 87% or about 30% of the time.

Germline assignment: CDR1 MNHEY and CDR2 SVGAGI. The CDR3 extends over 14 amino acids. Trimming cost V 6 bases and J 7 bases; bases outside gene matches: 7. The material sequenced was PBMCs. The chain links TRBV6-5 to TRBJ2-1; 9 bases align to TRBD2. This receptor was obtained from a man in his forties or fifties in good health and CMV-seronegative. This CDR3 is CASRIAGEGNEQFF. The CDR3 coding sequence is TGTGCCAGCAGAATAGCGGGAGAGGGGAATGAGCAGTTCTTC.